This T cell receptor beta chain was profiled in a study of T cell responses to AZD1222 COVID-19 vaccine. Study-level points and caveats: CD4 TCRs associated with vaccination spanned spike, dominating at 160-218 and 743-854. Reportedly, nearly half of unique spike TCRs recognized epitopes outside B.1.351/B.1.1.7 mutations. Clonal diversity may have been underestimated, and the donors were mostly white British, with more females than males. A rise in Spike-specific TCR breadth and depth followed two AZD1222 doses.

Sequencing was performed with immunoSEQ multiplex PCR; in TCRdb, only in-frame clones are kept and a portion is missing. The table lists some 96,000 clones, about 88% of them singletons. About this clone: Antigen specificity is unknown. This same CDR3 is encoded by further DNA sequences in the sample.

Here the sequenced sample was peripheral blood, taken on day 0 of AZD1222 vaccination. The clonotype was recovered from an adult in good health.

This chain's CDR3 is CSVQDSMNTEAFF. As DNA, the CDR3 is TGCAGCGTTCAGGACTCAATGAACACTGAAGCTTTCTTT. The chain combines TRBV29-1 with TRBJ1-1, with unresolved D. This CDR3 is built from 13 residues. V was trimmed by 5 bases and J by 0 bases, leaving 10 bases between them. Germline values: CDR1 SQVTM, CDR2 ANQGSEA. The whole variable domain, filled in from reference TRBV29-1 and TRBJ1-1, reads SAVISQKPSRDICQRGTSLTIQCQVDSQVTMMFWYRQQPGQSLTLIATANQGSEATYESGFVIDKFPISRPNLTFSTLTVSNMSPEDSSIYLCSVQDSMNTEAFFGQGTRLTVV.